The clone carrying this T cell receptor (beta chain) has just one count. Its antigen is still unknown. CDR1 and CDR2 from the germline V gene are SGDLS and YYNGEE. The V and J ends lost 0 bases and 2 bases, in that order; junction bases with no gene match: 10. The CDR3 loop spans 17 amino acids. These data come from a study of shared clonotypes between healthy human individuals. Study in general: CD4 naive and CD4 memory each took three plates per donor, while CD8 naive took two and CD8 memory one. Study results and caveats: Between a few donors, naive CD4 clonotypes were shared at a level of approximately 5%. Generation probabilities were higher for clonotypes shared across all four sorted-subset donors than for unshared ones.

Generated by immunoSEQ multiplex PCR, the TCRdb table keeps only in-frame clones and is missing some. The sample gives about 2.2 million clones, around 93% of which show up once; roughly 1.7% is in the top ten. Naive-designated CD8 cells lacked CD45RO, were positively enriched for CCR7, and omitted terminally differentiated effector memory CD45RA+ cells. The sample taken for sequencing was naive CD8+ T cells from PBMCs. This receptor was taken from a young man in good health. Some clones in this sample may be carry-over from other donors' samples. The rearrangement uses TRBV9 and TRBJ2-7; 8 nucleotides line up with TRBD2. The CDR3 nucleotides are TGTGCCAGCAGCGTAGCGTCCACTAGCGGATCTACCTACGAGCAGTACTTC. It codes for CASSVASTSGSTYEQYF.